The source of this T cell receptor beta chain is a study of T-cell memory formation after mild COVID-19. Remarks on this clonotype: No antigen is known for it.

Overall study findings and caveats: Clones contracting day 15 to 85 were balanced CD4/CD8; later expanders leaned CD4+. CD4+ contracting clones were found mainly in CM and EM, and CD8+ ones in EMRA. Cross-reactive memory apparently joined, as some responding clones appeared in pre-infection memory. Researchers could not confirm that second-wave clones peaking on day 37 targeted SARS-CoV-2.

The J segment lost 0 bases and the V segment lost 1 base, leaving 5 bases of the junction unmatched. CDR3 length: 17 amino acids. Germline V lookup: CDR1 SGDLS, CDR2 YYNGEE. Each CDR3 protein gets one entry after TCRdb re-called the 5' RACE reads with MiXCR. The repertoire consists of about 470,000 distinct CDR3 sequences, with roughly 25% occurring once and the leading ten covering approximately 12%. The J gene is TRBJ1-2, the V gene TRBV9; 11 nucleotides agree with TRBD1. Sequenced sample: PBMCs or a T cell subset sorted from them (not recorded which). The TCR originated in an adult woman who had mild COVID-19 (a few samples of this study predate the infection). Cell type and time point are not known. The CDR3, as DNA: TGTGCCAGCAGCGTAAGGACAGGGGGCGTCTCTAACTATGGCTACACCTTC. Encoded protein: CASSVRTGGVSNYGYTF.